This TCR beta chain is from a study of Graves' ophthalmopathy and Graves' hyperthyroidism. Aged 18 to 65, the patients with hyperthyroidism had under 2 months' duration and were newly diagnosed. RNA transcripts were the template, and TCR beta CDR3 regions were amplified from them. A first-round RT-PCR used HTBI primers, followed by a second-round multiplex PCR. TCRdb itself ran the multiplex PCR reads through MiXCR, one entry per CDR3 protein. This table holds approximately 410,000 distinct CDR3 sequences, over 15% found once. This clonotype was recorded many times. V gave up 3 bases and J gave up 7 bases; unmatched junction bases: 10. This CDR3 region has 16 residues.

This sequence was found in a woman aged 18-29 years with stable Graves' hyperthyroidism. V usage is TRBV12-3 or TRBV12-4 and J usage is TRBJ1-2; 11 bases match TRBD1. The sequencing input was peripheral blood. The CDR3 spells CASSLILGQGASGYTF. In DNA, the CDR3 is TGTGCCAGCAGTTTGATTTTAGGACAGGGGGCTTCTGGCTACACCTTC.